The 18 T cell receptor beta chains in this list originate from one sample, sequenced in a study of cytomegalovirus exposure and HLA in healthy donors. Primers for the PCR totalled 60 Vbeta and 13 Jbeta. The protocol was immunoSEQ multiplex PCR, while the TCRdb copy is restricted to in-frame clones and leaves out a portion. The data show 150,000 to 200,000 clones, and the top ten clones hold 1.3%. The sequenced sample was PBMCs. The receptors derive from a woman aged 60-75 years in good health and CMV-seronegative.

This rearrangement joins TRBV29-1 to TRBJ2-1; 14 bases agree with TRBD2. Germline assignment: CDR1 SQVTM and CDR2 ANQGSEA. V trimming: 4 bases; J trimming: 2 bases; junction bases outside the gene matches: 7. This CDR3 has 17 residues. The CDR3 DNA sequence: TGCAGCGTTGGGCGGACTAGCGGGAGGAATCCCTACAATGAGCAGTTCTTC. Its protein product is CSVGRTSGRNPYNEQFF.

The V call is TRBV10-3, the J call TRBJ2-7; maybe TRBD2 (6 bases). V lost 3 bases and J 6 bases, leaving 9 bases between the germline ends. The germline CDR1 and CDR2 sequences are ENHRY and SYGVKD. The CDR3 length is 12 residues. The CDR3 here is CAISELGGEQYF. The CDR3 coding sequence is TGTGCCATCAGTGAATTGGGAGGCGAGCAGTACTTC.

This chain's CDR3 is CASSPGQGFSPIKDQPQHF. For the CDR3, the DNA is TGTGCCAGTAGTCCCGGACAGGGGTTTTCTCCTATTAAGGATCAGCCCCAGCATTTT. The V gene is TRBV19, the J gene TRBJ1-5, with 9 bases fitting TRBD1. V was clipped by 5 bases and J by 5 bases; unmatched bases: 19. The CDR3 covers 19 residues. In germline, CDR1 is LNHDA, CDR2 SQIVND (reference sequence). Full variable domain (remainder filled in from reference TRBV19 and TRBJ1-5): DGGITQSPKYLFRKEGQNVTLSCEQNLNHDAMYWYRQDPGQGLRLIYYSQIVNDFQKGDIAEGYSVSREKKESFPLTVTSAQKNPTAFYLCASSPGQGFSPIKDQPQHFGDGTRLSIL.

The chain links TRBV9 to TRBJ1-2; TRBD1 matches 8 bases. V lost 0 bases, J lost 8 bases, and 6 bases stayed unmatched. The CDR3 contains 14 residues. The germline gives CDR1 SGDLS, CDR2 YYNGEE. CDR3 sequence (DNA): TGTGCCAGCAGCGTAGGACAGGGGAAGGGGGGCTACACCTTC. Translating it yields CASSVGQGKGGYTF.

This sequence joins TRBV2 and TRBJ2-7; possibly TRBD1 for D (6 bases). The CDR3 covers 15 residues. V gave up 1 base and J gave up 0 bases, with 10 bases separating them. CDR1 SNHLY and CDR2 FYNNEI come from the germline V gene. CDR3 in amino acids: CASSEVMDSSYEQYF. The CDR3 DNA is TGTGCCAGCAGTGAAGTAATGGACAGCTCCTACGAGCAGTACTTC.

V and J are TRBV2 and TRBJ1-2; 7 bases map to TRBD1. Trimming cost V 5 bases and J 2 bases; bases outside gene matches: 11. The CDR3 consists of 16 residues. Looked up from germline, CDR1 is SNHLY and CDR2 is FYNNEI. The CDR3 is CASSPLRDSQNYGYTF. The CDR3 coding sequence is TGTGCCAGCAGTCCACTCCGGGACAGTCAGAACTATGGCTACACCTTC.

The chain uses TRBV15 and TRBJ2-5, with TRBD1 identical over 8 bases. The J call may be mistaken, given a closer DNA end match to TRBJ2-7. CDR3 length: 14 amino acids. Germline lookup yields CDR1 LNHNV and CDR2 YYDKDF (reference sequence). The CDR3 protein is CATSIGRTGYEQYF. As DNA, the CDR3 is TGTGCCACCAGCATAGGGAGGACAGGGTACGAGCAGTACTTC.

CDR3 nucleotides: TGTGCCACCTCCACAGGGGAATATGGTGAAGCTTTCTTT. It is translated as CATSTGEYGEAFF. V usage is TRBV19 and J usage is TRBJ1-1; 7 positions match TRBD1. CDR1 is LNHDA, CDR2 SQIVND, per germline (reference sequence). The ends lost 10 bases at V and 7 bases at J; junction bases unmatched: 12. The CDR3 loop spans 13 amino acids.

The gene calls are TRBV29-1 and TRBJ2-7, with D possibly TRBD2 on 6 matching bases. Trimming took off 7 bases at V and 2 bases at J, with 9 bases between the two ends. This CDR3 has 11 amino acids. Per germline, CDR1 SQVTM and CDR2 ANQGSEA. For the CDR3, the DNA is TGCAGCGCCCGGGGGACCTACGAGCAGTACTTC. This encodes CSARGTYEQYF.

The rearrangement joins TRBV18 to TRBJ2-7; 7 nucleotides line up with TRBD2. J was trimmed by 2 bases and V by 2 bases; bases with no gene match: 6. CDR3 length: 15 residues. Per germline, CDR1 KGHSH and CDR2 LQKENI. CDR3 amino acids: CASSPDSSGAYEQYF. The DNA of the CDR3 is TGTGCCAGCTCACCAGACTCAAGCGGGGCCTACGAGCAGTACTTC.

V usage is TRBV19 and J usage is TRBJ1-5, with D maybe TRBD1 (6 bases). V was pared by 3 bases and J by 11 bases, with 23 bases between. The CDR3 sequence is 16 residues long. Germline V gives CDR1 LNHDA, CDR2 SQIVND (reference sequence). The CDR3 spells CASSINRAGAGLAQHF. As DNA, the CDR3 is TGTGCCAGTAGTATTAATCGGGCAGGGGCGGGCTTGGCCCAGCATTTT.

The rearrangement links TRBV6-5 to TRBJ2-2; weak D call: TRBD2 (5 bases). The CDR3 totals 13 residues. With 6 bases removed from V and 5 bases from J, the gap between germline ends came to 10 bases. From germline, CDR1 is MNHEY and CDR2 SVGAGI. CDR3 protein: CASSQLETGELFF. In DNA form, the CDR3 reads TGTGCCAGCAGCCAACTAGAGACCGGGGAGCTGTTTTTT.

The chain is built from TRBV18 and TRBJ1-1, with 8 bases matching TRBD1. The CDR3 covers 14 residues. The V segment lost 1 base and the J segment 4 bases; nucleotides outside the gene matches: 2. Germline assignment: CDR1 KGHSH and CDR2 LQKENI. Here the CDR3 DNA reads TGTGCCAGCTCACCACGACAGGGGATCACTGAAGCTTTCTTT. Its protein product is CASSPRQGITEAFF.

CDR3 sequence: CASSRRQGDTEAFF. CDR3 bases: TGCGCCAGCAGCCGTAGACAGGGAGACACTGAAGCTTTCTTT. The chain couples TRBV4-1 to TRBJ1-1, with 7 bases matching TRBD1. Germline-derived CDR1 and CDR2 are MGHRA and YSYEKL. Germline trimming cut 4 bases from V and 3 bases from J; bases unmatched to any gene: 5. The CDR3 runs to 14 residues.

The chain employs TRBV15 and TRBJ1-6, with 8 bases matching TRBD1. The germline V gene has CDR1 LNHNV and CDR2 YYDKDF (reference sequence). CDR3 length: 18 residues. J lost 0 bases, V lost 1 base, and 5 bases had no gene match. The CDR3 DNA sequence: TGTGCCACCAGCAGAGGCATACAGGGGGGCTCCTATAATTCACCCCTCCACTTT. Encoded protein: CATSRGIQGGSYNSPLHF.

The chain joins TRBV5-1 to TRBJ2-5; D not certain. CDR1 is SGHRS and CDR2 is YFSETQ in the germline V gene. With 0 bases removed from V and 2 bases from J, the gap between germline ends came to 8 bases. The CDR3 consists of 14 residues. The CDR3 region has the DNA TGCGCCAGCAGCTTGGCCCCAGGACAAGAGACCCAGTACTTC. This sequence encodes CASSLAPGQETQYF.

The V call is TRBV6-5, the J call TRBJ1-1; 8 bases line up with TRBD1. The CDR3 has 13 residues. CDR1 is MNHEY and CDR2 is SVGAGI in the germline V gene. Trimming took 9 bases from V and 3 from J; bases not matched to a gene: 6. In DNA form, the CDR3 reads TGTGCCAGTGACAGGGGAGGGGACACTGAAGCTTTCTTT. Protein: CASDRGGDTEAFF.

The genes are TRBV5-1 and TRBJ2-1; 10 nucleotides align to TRBD2. The V gene's germline CDR1 is SGHRS and CDR2 YFSETQ. Trimming took 3 bases from V and 10 from J; bases not matched to a gene: 1. There are 12 residues in the CDR3. The DNA for the CDR3 is TGCGCCAGCAGCTCGGGACTAGCGGAGCAGTTCTTC. It encodes CASSSGLAEQFF.